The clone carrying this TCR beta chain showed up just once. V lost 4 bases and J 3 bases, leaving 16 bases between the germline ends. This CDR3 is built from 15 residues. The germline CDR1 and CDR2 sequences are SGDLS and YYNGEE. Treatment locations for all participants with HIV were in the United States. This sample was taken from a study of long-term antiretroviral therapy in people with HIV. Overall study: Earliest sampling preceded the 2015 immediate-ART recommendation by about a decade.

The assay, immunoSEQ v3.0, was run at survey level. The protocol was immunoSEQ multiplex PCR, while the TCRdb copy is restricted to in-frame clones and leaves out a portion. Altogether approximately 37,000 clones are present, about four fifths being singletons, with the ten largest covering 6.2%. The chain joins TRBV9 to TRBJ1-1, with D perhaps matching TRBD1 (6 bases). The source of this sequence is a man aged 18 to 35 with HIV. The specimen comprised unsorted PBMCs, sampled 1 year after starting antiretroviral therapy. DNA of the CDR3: TGTGCCAGCAGCAACGGGGGGCATGGAGACACTGAAGCTTTCTTT. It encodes CASSNGGHGDTEAFF.